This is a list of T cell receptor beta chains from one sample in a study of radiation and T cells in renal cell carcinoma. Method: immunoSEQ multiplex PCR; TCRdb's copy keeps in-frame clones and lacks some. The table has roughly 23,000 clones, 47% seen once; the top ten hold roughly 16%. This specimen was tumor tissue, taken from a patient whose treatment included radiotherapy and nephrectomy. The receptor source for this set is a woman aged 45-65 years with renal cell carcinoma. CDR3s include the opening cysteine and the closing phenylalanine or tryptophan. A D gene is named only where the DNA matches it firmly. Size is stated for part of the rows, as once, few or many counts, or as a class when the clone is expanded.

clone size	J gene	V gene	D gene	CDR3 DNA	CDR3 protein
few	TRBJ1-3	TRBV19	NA	TGTGCCAGTAGTATTTCCGCTGGAAACACCATATATTTT	CASSISAGNTIYF
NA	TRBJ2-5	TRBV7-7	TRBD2	TGTGCTAGCAGCCCCACTAGTGCCCGAGCGGGGATTGAGACCCAGTACTTC	CASSPTSARAGIETQYF
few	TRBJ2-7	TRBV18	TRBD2	TGTGCCAGCTCACTAACTAGCGGGGGCTCCTACGAGCAGTACTTC	CASSLTSGGSYEQYF
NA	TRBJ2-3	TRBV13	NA	TGTGCCAGCAGCTTAGAGGGGCTTTACGATACGCAGTATTTT	CASSLEGLYDTQYF
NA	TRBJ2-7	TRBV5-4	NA	TGTGCCAGCAGCTCGGACACTACCTACGAGCAGTACTTC	CASSSDTTYEQYF
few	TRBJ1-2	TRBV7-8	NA	TGTGCCAGCAGCTTGAGGGGTGGGGGAGAGGGGAACTATGGCTACACCTTC	CASSLRGGGEGNYGYTF
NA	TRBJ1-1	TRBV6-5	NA	TGTGCCAGCAGCCACGACCGTATGAGGACTGAAGCTTTCTTT	CASSHDRMRTEAFF
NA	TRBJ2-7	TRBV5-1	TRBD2	TGCGCCAGCAGCTTGTCGGGGGGGACCTACGAGCAGTACTTC	CASSLSGGTYEQYF
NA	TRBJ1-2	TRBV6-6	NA	TGTGCCAGCAGTCCCGACAGTAACTATGGCTACACCTTC	CASSPDSNYGYTF
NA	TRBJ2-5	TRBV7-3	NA	TGTGCCAGCAGCTTAATCGGGGGGCAGGGAGAGACCCAGTACTTC	CASSLIGGQGETQYF
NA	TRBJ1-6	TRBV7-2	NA	TGTGCCAGCAGCTTAGCGGCGGGCTCACATGATCCTTATAATTCACCCCTCCACTTT	CASSLAAGSHDPYNSPLHF
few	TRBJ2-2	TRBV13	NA	TGTGCCAGCAGCTTAGACTCAGGGCTCACCGGGGAGCTGTTTTTT	CASSLDSGLTGELFF
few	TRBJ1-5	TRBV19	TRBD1	TGTGCCAGTAGTATAGGACAGGGAAGAATTCAGCCCCAGCATTTT	CASSIGQGRIQPQHF
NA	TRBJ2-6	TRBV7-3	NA	TGTGCCAGCTCGACTAGTTTTGGGGCCAACGTCCTGACTTTC	CASSTSFGANVLTF
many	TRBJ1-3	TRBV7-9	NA	TGTGCCAGCAGTCAACGGACAGCCTCTGGAAACACCATATATTTT	CASSQRTASGNTIYF
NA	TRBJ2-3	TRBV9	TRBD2	TGTGCCAGCAGCGTAGGGAGCGGGAGAGATACGCAGTATTTT	CASSVGSGRDTQYF
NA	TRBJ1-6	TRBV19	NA	TGTGCCAGTCGCAAAGGGCAGGGCGATTCACCCCTCCACTTT	CASRKGQGDSPLHF
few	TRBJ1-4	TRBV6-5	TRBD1	TGTGCCAAACAGGGGGCTAATGAAAAACTGTTTTTT	CAKQGANEKLFF
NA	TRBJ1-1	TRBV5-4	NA	TGTGCCAGCAGCTCCTTCGGGTGGAACACTGAAGCTTTCTTT	CASSSFGWNTEAFF
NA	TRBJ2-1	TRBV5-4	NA	TGTGCCTCCAGGGACCCATCCTACAATGAGCAGTTCTTC	CASRDPSYNEQFF
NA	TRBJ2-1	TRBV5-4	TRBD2	TGTGCCAGCAGCTACTCTGGCGGGGGTTTCTACAATGAGCAGTTCTTC	CASSYSGGGFYNEQFF
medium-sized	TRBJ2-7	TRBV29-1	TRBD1	TGCAGCGTTGGTTGGGACAGTGGCTCTTCCGAGCAGTACTTC	CSVGWDSGSSEQYF
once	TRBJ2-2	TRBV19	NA	TGTGCCAGTAGTATGGGCAGGGTTAGCACCGGGGAGCTGTTTTTT	CASSMGRVSTGELFF
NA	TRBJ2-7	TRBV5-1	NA	TGCGCCAGCAGCCCCGGACAGATGGGGACCTACGAGCAGTACTTC	CASSPGQMGTYEQYF
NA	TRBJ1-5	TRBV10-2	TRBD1	TGCGCCAGCAGTGGGGGACAGGCGGGTAATCAGCCCCAGCATTTT	CASSGGQAGNQPQHF
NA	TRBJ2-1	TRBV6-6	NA	TGTGCCAGCAGTTACGGTGGGCCGGATGAGCAGTTCTTC	CASSYGGPDEQFF
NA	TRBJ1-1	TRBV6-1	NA	TGTGCCAGCAGAGAGGGGAACACTGAAGCTTTCTTT	CASREGNTEAFF
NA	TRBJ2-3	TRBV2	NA	TGTGCCAGCAGTGAAAGTTGGCAGATTAGCACAGATACGCAGTATTTT	CASSESWQISTDTQYF
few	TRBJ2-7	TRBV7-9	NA	TGTGCCAGCAGTCAGACTTTGACAGGTGTATACGAGCAGTACTTC	CASSQTLTGVYEQYF
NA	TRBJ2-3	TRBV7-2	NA	TGTGCCAGCAGCTTAATACTAGCCGGGGGAGATACGCAGTATTTT	CASSLILAGGDTQYF
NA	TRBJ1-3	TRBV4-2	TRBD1	TGTGCCAGCAGCCCGAGAGACAGGGTTTTCGCCAAGACTTCTGGAAACACCATATATTTT	CASSPRDRVFAKTSGNTIYF
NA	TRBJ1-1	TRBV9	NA	TGTGCCAGCAGCGTATCCGGGTACATGGACACTGAAGCTTTCTTT	CASSVSGYMDTEAFF
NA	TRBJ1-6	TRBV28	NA	TGTGCCAGCACTTCCGCCCCTGGAAATTCACCCCTCCACTTT	CASTSAPGNSPLHF
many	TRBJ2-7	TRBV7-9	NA	TGTGCCAGCAGCCCGATGATGGCGGGCCCCTCCTACGAGCAGTACTTC	CASSPMMAGPSYEQYF